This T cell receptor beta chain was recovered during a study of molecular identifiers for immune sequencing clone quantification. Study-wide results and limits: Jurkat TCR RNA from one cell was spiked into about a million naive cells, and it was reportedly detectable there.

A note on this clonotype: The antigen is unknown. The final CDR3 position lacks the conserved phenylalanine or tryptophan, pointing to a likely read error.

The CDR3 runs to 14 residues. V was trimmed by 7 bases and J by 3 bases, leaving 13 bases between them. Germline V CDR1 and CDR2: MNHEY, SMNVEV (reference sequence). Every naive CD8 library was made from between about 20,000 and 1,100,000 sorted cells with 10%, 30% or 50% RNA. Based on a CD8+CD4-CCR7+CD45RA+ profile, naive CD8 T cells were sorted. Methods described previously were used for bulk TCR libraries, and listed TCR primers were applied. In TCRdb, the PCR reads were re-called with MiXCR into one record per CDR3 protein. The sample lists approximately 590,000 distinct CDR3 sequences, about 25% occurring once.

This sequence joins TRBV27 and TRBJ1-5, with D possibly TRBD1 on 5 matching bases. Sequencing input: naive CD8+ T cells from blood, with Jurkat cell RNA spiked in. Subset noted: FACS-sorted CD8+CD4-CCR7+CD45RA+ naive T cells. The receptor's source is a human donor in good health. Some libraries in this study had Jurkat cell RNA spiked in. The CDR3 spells CASKEGHLNQPQHL. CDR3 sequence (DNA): TGTGCCAGCAAGGAAGGACACCTCAATCAGCCCCAGCATCTT.